This T cell receptor (beta chain) was captured in a study of blood T cell repertoires in COVID-19 (dated by TCRdb to about 2020). With respect to the entire study: Samples from collaborators originated in the United States, Italy and Spain and spanned both the acute and convalescent phases of COVID-19. Subjects who had been exposed to COVID-19, were actively infected with it, or had recovered from it provided the deeply sampled blood TCRbeta repertoires that made up the dataset. The samples were drawn from the first 160 participants of the ongoing ImmuneRACE study and from 1,200 or so subjects provided by 6 global collaborators. Sample metadata almost always included a de-identified subject ID, COVID-19 status, age in years and sex. Where HLA class I and class II types were available, the types were taken from metadata supplied by the sample provider, not from assay-based typing. A freely available public database, intended as a resource for researchers studying the immune response to SARS-CoV-2, is where the repertoires were released. The prospective study material was composed of cDNA or gDNA derived from T cells, B-cell-depleted T cells, or PBMCs.

TCRbeta CDR3 regions were amplified from genomic DNA by means of the immunoSEQ Assay, a bias-controlled multiplex PCR. In the original analysis: Nucleated cell counts per sample were estimated from amplification of reference gene primers within the assay. To quantify the absolute abundance of each unique TCRbeta CDR3 rearrangement, sequence reads were collapsed and filtered. For each sample, productive Simpson clonality was calculated by taking the square root of Simpson's diversity index across productive rearrangements. TCRdb mirrors the immuneACCESS table, restricted to in-frame sequences. Some clones are absent from its copies; in checked studies, under half trace to an unresolved V gene, and the reason for the others is unknown. V, J and clone size are those of that table, while D and trimming were read from the DNA. For this sample the table gives hundreds of thousands of clones, of which around 85% were detected only once. The biggest ten clones account for under 3% of the sample.

Turning to this clone: Its antigen is not yet known. No qualities accompany the bases; no much larger clone lies one base away.

Overall results and qualifications from the work: The amount of clinical and demographic metadata varied by source and participant and was provided uncurated.

CDR1 and CDR2 are read off the germline V gene as SNHLY and FYNNEI. V and J are truncated by 3 bases and 4 bases respectively, leaving an intervening sequence of 9 bases. The CDR3, cysteine through phenylalanine, is 13 amino acids long. The read is trimmed to its CDR3 DNA, 39 bases read in frame from base 1. In the prospective study, participants were 18 to 89 years old, resided in about two dozen geographic areas of the United States, and were enrolled through a virtual design. Cohort assignment in the prospective study relied on participant-reported clinical history from a screening survey and a study questionnaire. ImmuneRACE Cohort 3 recovered participants were defined by two consecutive negative NP/OP PCR tests, healthcare professional clearance, or symptom resolution. In the prospective study, mobile phlebotomists collected whole blood, serum and a nasopharyngeal or oropharyngeal swab from each participant. Additional blood draws and questionnaires over a 2-month period could optionally be provided by prospective study participants. Blood samples from the prospective study were shipped frozen or at room temperature prior to DNA extraction.

Sample: PBMCs or T cells enriched from blood (not recorded which). The TCR comes from a woman aged 45 to 65 who had recovered from COVID-19. The chain links TRBV2 with TRBJ1-1, with the D gene not confidently named. The nucleotide sequence reads TGTGCCAGCAGTGACAGGTTCGGCACTGAAGCTTTCTTT. This gives the protein CASSDRFGTEAFF. The CDR3 plus the reference TRBV2 and TRBJ1-1 genes for the other parts give the full variable domain: EPEVTQTPSHQVTQMGQEVILRCVPISNHLYFYWYRQILGQKVEFLVSFYNNEISEKSEIFDDQFSVERPDGSNFTLKIRSTKLEDSAMYFCASSDRFGTEAFFGQGTRLTVV.